Following are 4 T cell receptor beta chains from one sample sequenced in a study of tumor-infiltrating lymphocytes in primary liver carcinoma. Both RNA and DNA were isolated together from 20-30 mg of bulk tissue that had not been sorted. Reverse transcription of roughly 480 ng total RNA with a constant-region primer produced TCR beta cDNA. Slightly modified ARM-PCR with three nested multiplex PCR rounds yielded TCR beta libraries. PCR rounds one and two used TRBV1-TRBV30 forward primers with a C-beta reverse primer for approximately 11 cycles each. TCRdb re-analysed the multiplex PCR reads in MiXCR, keeping a single row per CDR3 protein. Of roughly 120,000 distinct CDR3 sequences detected, roughly 75% appear once; the ten largest clones hold over 7.5%. The sequencing input was tumor-adjacent normal liver tissue. The source of these receptors is a woman aged 55-69 years with primary liver carcinoma and hepatitis B virus infection.

This clonotype was seen more than once but under ten times. Just one base apart from a much larger clone, this may be a read error. This chain connects TRBV5-4 to TRBJ2-1; no clear D. Germline V gene data show CDR1 as SGHNT and CDR2 as YYREEE (reference sequence). The V gene lost 6 bases and the J gene lost 0 bases, with 16 bases spanning the gap. CDR3 length: 16 amino acids. The CDR3 reads CASNFSRLFSYNEQFF. The CDR3 DNA follows: TGTGCCAGCAACTTCAGCAGATTATTCTCCTACAATGAGCAGTTCTTC.

CDR3 bases: TGTGCCAACGGCTTTTTGGGGATACCCAATTACGGTCAGTACTTC. Amino acid sequence: CANGFLGIPNYGQYF. This sequence joins TRBV28 and TRBJ2-7; D gene ambiguous. The CDR3 is 15 amino acids. CDR1 and CDR2 from the germline V gene are MDHEN and SYDVKM. Trimming cost V 10 bases and J 10 bases, with 29 bases left between them.

On this clonotype: Its ends do not fully match the called genes, so a read error is possible. This chain links TRBV11-2 with TRBJ2-7; D perhaps matches TRBD2 (6 bases). The length of the CDR3 is 17 residues. Germline V CDR1 and CDR2: SGHAT, FQNNGV. The CDR3 loop is CASSALLGLPSHYEQYF. The CDR3 DNA follows: TGTGCCAGCAGCGCGCTACTGGGACTGCCGAGTCACTACGAACAGTACTTC. Full variable domain (rest looked up from reference TRBV11-2 and TRBJ2-7): EAGVAQSPRYKIIEKRQSVAFWCNPISGHATLYWYQQILGQGPKLLIQFQNNGVVDDSQLPKDRFSAERLKGVDSTLKIQPAKLEDSAVYLCASSALLGLPSHYEQYFGPGTRLTVT.

On this clonotype itself: The junction shows a germline mismatch at one end, possibly a read error. In nucleotides, the CDR3 is TGTGCTAGCACCGGACGGGAGGAAGCCTACGAGCAGTACTTC. Translation gives CASTGREEAYEQYF. The rearrangement links TRBV6-1 to TRBJ2-7; 7 bases are shared with TRBD2. From germline, CDR1 is MNHNS and CDR2 SASEGT. The CDR3 is 14 amino acids.